Below, 8 T cell receptor beta chains from the same sample are listed, as sequenced in a study of vaccination effects on CD4 cells after COVID-19. For these receptors, no antigen is known. Repertoires were generated with immunoSEQ multiplex PCR, while TCRdb's copy carries only in-frame clones and drops some. This repertoire shows over 50,000 clones, 81% found once; its top ten account for less than 3%. ViraFEST assay sequencing came after antigen-specific CD4+ T cells were expanded with viral peptide pools. At the end of 9 to 11 days of culture, CD4+ T cells were isolated. The source was CD4+ T cells from PBMCs cultured with HCoV-229E spike peptides, collected before COVID-19 vaccination. Receptor source: a human donor who received a COVID-19 vaccine.

This rearrangement joins TRBV2 to TRBJ1-5; D call uncertain. The germline V gene has CDR1 SNHLY and CDR2 FYNNEI. The CDR3 contains 12 residues. Trimming left V 3 bases short and J 6 bases short, with 6 bases between. The CDR3 DNA reads as TGTGCCAGCAGTGATTGGGTTCAGCCCCAGCATTTT. It is translated as CASSDWVQPQHF.

This clone appeared a few times. The rearrangement links TRBV5-6 to TRBJ1-2; 7 bases fit TRBD1. V lost 4 bases, J lost 8 bases, and 17 bases stayed unmatched. CDR3 size: 16 residues. Looked up from germline, CDR1 is SGHDT and CDR2 is YYEEEE. CDR3 protein: CASSIRWTGTDEGYTF. The CDR3 DNA follows: TGTGCCAGCAGCATAAGATGGACCGGGACAGATGAAGGCTACACCTTC.

The chain uses TRBV5-5 and TRBJ1-2; the D is unclear. Germline values: CDR1 SGHKS, CDR2 YYEKEE (reference sequence). Trimming removed 4 bases from V and 3 bases from J, with 13 bases in between. The CDR3 has 14 residues. The CDR3 region is CASSRTEGYYGYTF. CDR3 coding DNA: TGTGCCAGCAGCAGGACGGAGGGATACTATGGCTACACCTTC.

V is TRBV4-3 and J is TRBJ1-1; 9 bases are shared with TRBD1. Germline lookup yields CDR1 LGHNA and CDR2 YSLEER. The CDR3 length is 15 residues. V dropped 4 bases and J dropped 5; count of bases not matched to a gene: 8. CDR3: CASSRTGTGWTEAFF. CDR3 DNA sequence: TGCGCCAGCAGCCGAACCGGGACAGGGTGGACTGAAGCTTTCTTT.

Only a few counts were recorded for this clone. The chain couples TRBV5-1 to TRBJ1-5; a weak D match, TRBD1 (5 bases). The ends were cut back, 0 bases at V and 7 bases at J, with 14 bases in the middle. Germline V gene lookup returns CDR1 SGHRS and CDR2 YFSETQ. The CDR3 has 15 amino acids. CDR3 in amino acids: CASSLGGLEVQPQHF. The CDR3 nucleotides are TGCGCCAGCAGCTTGGGGGGGTTAGAAGTGCAGCCCCAGCATTTT.

This chain connects TRBV7-9 to TRBJ2-3; no clear D gene. Germline loops: CDR1 SEHNR, CDR2 FQNEAQ (reference sequence). Trimming left V 5 bases short and J 6 bases short, with 15 bases between. This CDR3 has 14 residues. DNA of the CDR3: TGTGCCAGCAGCACGGGTTTTTCTGCGGATACGCAGTATTTT. The encoded protein is CASSTGFSADTQYF.

The chain employs TRBV6-5 and TRBJ1-1; D gene ambiguous. Trimming took off 7 bases at V and 1 base at J, with 7 bases between the two ends. This CDR3 comprises 12 residues. Per the germline V gene, CDR1 is MNHEY and CDR2 is SVGAGI. Written as DNA, the CDR3 is TGTGCCAGCATCATAGCGAACACTGAAGCTTTCTTT. Translating it yields CASIIANTEAFF.

V and J are TRBV19 and TRBJ2-3, with D perhaps given as TRBD1 or TRBD2 (6 bases each). Per the germline V gene, CDR1 is LNHDA and CDR2 is SQIVND (reference sequence). The CDR3 loop spans 14 amino acids. With 8 bases removed from V and 6 bases from J, the gap between germline ends came to 18 bases. The chain's CDR3 is CASRKGGSVDTQYF. The CDR3 coding sequence is TGTGCCAGTCGAAAAGGGGGGAGTGTGGATACGCAGTATTTT.